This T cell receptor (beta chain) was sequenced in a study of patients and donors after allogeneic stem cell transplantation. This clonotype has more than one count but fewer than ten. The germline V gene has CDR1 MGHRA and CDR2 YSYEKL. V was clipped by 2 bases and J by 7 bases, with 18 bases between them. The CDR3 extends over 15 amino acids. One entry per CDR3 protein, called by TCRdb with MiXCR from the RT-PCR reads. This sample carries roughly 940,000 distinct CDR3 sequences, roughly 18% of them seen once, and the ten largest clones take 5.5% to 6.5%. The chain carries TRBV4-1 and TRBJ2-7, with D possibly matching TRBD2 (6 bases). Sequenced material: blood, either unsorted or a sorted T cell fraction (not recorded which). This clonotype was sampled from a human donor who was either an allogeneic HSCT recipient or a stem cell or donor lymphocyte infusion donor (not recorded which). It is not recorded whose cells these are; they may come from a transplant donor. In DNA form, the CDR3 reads TGCGCCAGCAGCCAACCTACCGCCGGGAGAAGAGAGCAGTACTTC. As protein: CASSQPTAGRREQYF.